The 17 T cell receptor beta chains below come from one sample, sequenced in a study of T cell responses to AZD1222 COVID-19 vaccine. Assay used: immunoSEQ multiplex PCR; TCRdb lists only in-frame clones, some missing. Of about 210,000 clones listed, less than 95% were seen once; the top ten hold around 1.7%. The material was peripheral blood, obtained 28 days after the second dose of the MenACWY control vaccine. The receptors here all came from an adult who received the MenACWY meningococcal vaccine as a control.

This chain connects TRBV6-5 to TRBJ2-3; 10 bases map to TRBD2. The V gene's germline CDR1 is MNHEY and CDR2 SVGAGI. This CDR3 is 15 amino acids long. Germline trimming cut 6 bases from V and 6 bases from J; bases unmatched to any gene: 9. The CDR3 DNA reads as TGTGCCAGCAGGCGGGCCATAGCGGGGGGCGATACGCAGTATTTT. Translated, it gives CASRRAIAGGDTQYF.

V is TRBV19 and J is TRBJ2-3; D may be TRBD1 (6 bases). Germline loops: CDR1 LNHDA, CDR2 SQIVND (reference sequence). This CDR3 contains 14 residues. V was pared by 0 bases and J by 7 bases, with 11 bases between. Here the CDR3 reads CASSIEAGDYTQYF. In nucleotides, the CDR3 is TGTGCCAGTAGTATAGAGGCAGGGGATTATACGCAGTATTTT.

This chain joins TRBV27 and TRBJ1-4; D gene uncertain. This CDR3 spans 13 amino acids. Deletions cut 8 bases from V and 1 base from J, with 8 bases between. Looked up from germline, CDR1 is MNHEY and CDR2 is SMNVEV (reference sequence). CDR3 nucleotides: TGTGCCAGCTCCAGACAAACTAATGAAAAACTGTTTTTT. As protein: CASSRQTNEKLFF.

This chain uses TRBV5-4 with TRBJ2-5, with TRBD2 matching over 9 bases. CDR1 is SGHNT, CDR2 YYREEE, per germline (reference sequence). The CDR3 runs to 14 residues. The J segment lost 5 bases and the V segment lost 4 bases, leaving 6 bases of the junction unmatched. The CDR3 DNA reads TGTGCCAGCAGCCCGGCGGGAGGGCCGGAGACCCAGTACTTC. Its translation is CASSPAGGPETQYF.

The rearrangement joins TRBV15 to TRBJ2-2; D is undetermined. The CDR3 has 15 residues. CDR1 is LNHNV and CDR2 is YYDKDF in the germline V gene (reference sequence). V lost 0 bases, J lost 3 bases, and 8 bases lay in between. The CDR3 here is CATSRERDDTGELFF. Written as DNA, the CDR3 is TGTGCCACCAGCAGAGAAAGAGACGACACCGGGGAGCTGTTTTTT.

V and J are TRBV28 and TRBJ2-7, with 10 positions matching TRBD2. The CDR3 consists of 16 residues. After removal of 3 bases from V and 1 base from J, the junction contained 6 bases not matched to a gene. Germline V CDR1 and CDR2: MDHEN, SYDVKM. CDR3 protein: CASSFRSGLASYEQYF. The CDR3 region has the DNA TGTGCCAGCAGTTTTCGATCGGGACTAGCGTCCTACGAGCAGTACTTC.

The V call is TRBV6-5, the J call TRBJ2-7; D is perhaps TRBD2 (5 bases). V lost 10 bases and J lost 7, with 23 bases in between. Germline V lookup: CDR1 MNHEY, CDR2 SVGAGI. The CDR3 has 14 amino acids. CDR3 region: CATLLPGSHSEQYF. The CDR3 DNA sequence: TGTGCCACCCTACTACCGGGGTCTCATTCAGAGCAGTACTTC.

The DNA for the CDR3 is TGTGCCAGCAGGGGGGACCCCGGGTCAGATACGCAGTATTTT. Translation gives CASRGDPGSDTQYF. The genes are TRBV2 and TRBJ2-3; tentatively, D is TRBD1 or TRBD2 (5 bases each). The CDR3 covers 14 residues. V lost 6 bases, J lost 4 bases, and 14 bases lay in between. Germline V gene data show CDR1 as SNHLY and CDR2 as FYNNEI.

The chain joins TRBV4-3 to TRBJ2-7; no clear D. The V end was cut by 0 bases, the J end by 1 base, with 16 bases between. The CDR3 has 17 amino acids. Germline V gene data show CDR1 as LGHNA and CDR2 as YSLEER. The CDR3 sequence: CASSQDLGGVISYEQYF. The CDR3 bases are TGCGCCAGCAGCCAAGATCTGGGTGGGGTAATTTCCTACGAGCAGTACTTC.

This clone occurred once. The CDR3 spells CASSERPGRGSTDTQYF. The CDR3 DNA reads as TGTGCCAGCAGTGAACGGCCCGGTCGGGGTAGCACAGATACGCAGTATTTT. V usage is TRBV2 and J usage is TRBJ2-3, with a possible D match to TRBD2 (5 bases). Trimming removed 2 bases from V and 0 bases from J, with 15 bases in between. Germline V gene lookup returns CDR1 SNHLY and CDR2 FYNNEI. CDR3 length: 17 amino acids.

The rearrangement links TRBV27 to TRBJ1-2, with 12 bases that match TRBD1. J lost 3 bases, V lost 6 bases, and 8 bases had no gene match. Germline V lookup: CDR1 MNHEY, CDR2 SMNVEV (reference sequence). CDR3 length: 16 amino acids. The CDR3 region is CASSLEGTGGHYGYTF. CDR3 bases: TGTGCCAGCAGCCTAGAGGGGACAGGGGGCCACTATGGCTACACCTTC.

This rearrangement joins TRBV6-5 to TRBJ1-1; D gene uncertain. Germline V gene lookup returns CDR1 MNHEY and CDR2 SVGAGI. This CDR3 contains 14 residues. V was trimmed by 10 bases and J by 4 bases, leaving 19 bases between them. CDR3 in DNA: TGTGCCATTGGACCGACTCGGGCTGGCACTGAAGCTTTCTTT. This encodes CAIGPTRAGTEAFF.

The chain has TRBV5-5 and TRBJ2-1, with 12 bases identical to TRBD2. V dropped 0 bases and J dropped 9; count of bases not matched to a gene: 10. Germline lookup yields CDR1 SGHKS and CDR2 YYEKEE (reference sequence). CDR3 length: 17 amino acids. The CDR3 DNA is TGTGCCAGCAGCTTGGCGTCTAGCGGGGGGGCCAAGGGTGAGCAGTTCTTC. Translated, it gives CASSLASSGGAKGEQFF. Together with reference TRBV5-5 and TRBJ2-1, the CDR3 gives the full variable domain: DAGVTQSPTHLIKTRGQQVTLRCSPISGHKSVSWYQQVLGQGPQFIFQYYEKEERGRGNFPDRFSARQFPNYSSELNVNALLLGDSALYLCASSLASSGGAKGEQFFGPGTRLTVL.

This clone has more than one count but fewer than ten. V and J are TRBV4-3 and TRBJ2-7, with D perhaps TRBD2 (5 bases). The CDR3 consists of 11 residues. Per germline, CDR1 LGHNA and CDR2 YSLEER. Trimming stripped 11 bases from V and 1 base from J, with 9 bases between. The CDR3 sequence is CAYSGSYEQYF. CDR3 sequence (DNA): TGCGCCTATTCGGGGTCCTACGAGCAGTACTTC.

The gene calls are TRBV5-1 and TRBJ1-1, with unresolved D. Germline assignment: CDR1 SGHRS and CDR2 YFSETQ. The CDR3 has 15 amino acids. The V and J ends lost 4 bases and 0 bases respectively, with 13 bases between them. The CDR3 DNA reads TGCGCCAGCAGCGTCTCGGTGGCCCTGAACACTGAAGCTTTCTTT. It is translated as CASSVSVALNTEAFF.

The chain uses TRBV2 and TRBJ1-5; no reliable D call. CDR3 length: 15 amino acids. V lost 2 bases to trimming and J lost 5 bases, with 13 bases between them. The germline V gene encodes CDR1 SNHLY and CDR2 FYNNEI. CDR3 loop: CASSEPNNLDQPQHF. Written as DNA, the CDR3 is TGTGCCAGCAGTGAACCGAACAATTTGGATCAGCCCCAGCATTTT.

The rearrangement joins TRBV2 to TRBJ1-1; 9 bases line up with TRBD1. This CDR3 has 18 residues. Germline CDR1 reads SNHLY; CDR2 reads FYNNEI. The V and J ends lost 5 bases and 0 bases, in that order; junction bases with no gene match: 13. In DNA form, the CDR3 reads TGTGCCAGCAGTTTTTTGCCGGAGGACAGGGGCATGAACACTGAAGCTTTCTTT. This encodes CASSFLPEDRGMNTEAFF.